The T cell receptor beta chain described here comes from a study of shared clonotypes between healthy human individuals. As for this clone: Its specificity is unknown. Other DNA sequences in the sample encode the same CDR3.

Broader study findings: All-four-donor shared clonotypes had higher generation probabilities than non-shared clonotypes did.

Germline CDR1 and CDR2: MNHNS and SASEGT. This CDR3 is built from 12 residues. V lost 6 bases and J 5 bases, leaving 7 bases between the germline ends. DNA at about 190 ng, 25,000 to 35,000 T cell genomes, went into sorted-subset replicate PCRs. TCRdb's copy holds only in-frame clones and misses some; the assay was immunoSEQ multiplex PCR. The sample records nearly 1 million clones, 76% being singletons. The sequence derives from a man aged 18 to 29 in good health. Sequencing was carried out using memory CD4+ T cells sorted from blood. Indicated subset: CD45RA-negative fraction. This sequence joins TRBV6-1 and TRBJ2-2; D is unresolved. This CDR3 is CASRPNTGELFF. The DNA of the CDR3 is TGTGCCAGCAGACCTAATACCGGGGAGCTGTTTTTT.